A selection of T cell receptor beta chains follows, all from one sample in a study of low-dose radiotherapy and immunotherapy resistance in tumors. From the reads, TCRdb called clonotypes with MiXCR, one entry per CDR3 protein. The sample shows approximately 100,000 distinct CDR3 sequences, about 20% of them seen only once. Sequenced here: PBMCs, sampled after low-dose radiotherapy plus immunotherapy. The source is a male donor with prostate cancer. CDR3s include the opening cysteine and the closing phenylalanine or tryptophan. A D gene is named only where the DNA matches it firmly. A clone size is listed for some rows: how often the clone was seen (once, few, many), or a class if it is expanded.

V	J	D	size	DNA	CDR3
TRBV7-8	TRBJ2-7	TRBD2	NA	TGTGCCAGCAGCCTGGGACTACGAGGGGAGCAGTACTTC	CASSLGLRGEQYF
TRBV5-6	TRBJ2-3	TRBD2	many	TGTGCCAGCAGCATCGGACTAGCGGGGGGCGCAGATACGCAGTATTTT	CASSIGLAGGADTQYF
TRBV23-1	TRBJ2-1	NA	NA	TGCGCCAGCTGCCCCCTTGGGGCCGAGCAGTTCTTC	CASCPLGAEQFF
TRBV12-3/TRBV12-4	TRBJ1-1	TRBD1	many	TGTGCCAGCAGTTTTGACAGGGGGAACACTGAAGCTTTCTTT	CASSFDRGNTEAFF
TRBV5-1	TRBJ2-3	NA	many	TGCGCCAGCAGTGGGACAACCCGCACAGATACGCAGTATTTT	CASSGTTRTDTQYF
TRBV7-2	TRBJ1-2	NA	many	TGTGCCAGCACCTTACAGGGAGGTTTGAACACGGGCTACACCTTC	CASTLQGGLNTGYTF
TRBV11-2	TRBJ2-1	TRBD2	many	TGTGCCAGCAGCGCAAGCGGGGGCTCCTACAATGAGCAGTTCTTC	CASSASGGSYNEQFF
TRBV6-1	TRBJ2-6	NA	many	TGTGCCAGCAGTGAAGAAAGCTCTGGGGCCAACGTCCTGACTTTC	CASSEESSGANVLTF
TRBV12-3/TRBV12-4	TRBJ2-2	NA	many	TGTGCCAGCAGTTTACCGGGGTTTGGCGGGGAGCTGTTTTTT	CASSLPGFGGELFF
TRBV19	TRBJ1-2	NA	many	TGTGCCAGTAAGGAATGGGGGGCTGCATATGGCTACACCTTC	CASKEWGAAYGYTF
TRBV19	TRBJ2-5	TRBD1	many	TGTGCCACCACCCGAAGGGCCCAGGGGGCTGAGACCCAGTACTTC	CATTRRAQGAETQYF
TRBV5-1	TRBJ1-2	TRBD1	many	TGCGCCAGCAGCTCCGGGACAGGGGGCGTCTATGGCTACACCTTC	CASSSGTGGVYGYTF
TRBV7-2	TRBJ1-2	NA	NA	TGTGCCAGCAGCTACACCCCGCCTGGAGGGGATGGCTACACCTTC	CASSYTPPGGDGYTF
TRBV10-2	TRBJ2-5	NA	many	TGCGCCAGCAGTGTCCGGACCGCAGGAGAGACCCAGTACTTC	CASSVRTAGETQYF
TRBV7-1	TRBJ2-1	TRBD2	NA	TGTGCCAGCAGCCATAGACTAGCGGGGGGGGCTGAGCAGTTCTTC	CASSHRLAGGAEQFF
TRBV6-2/TRBV6-3	TRBJ2-3	TRBD2	NA	TGTGCCAGCACGGTTGTCGGGGGGACAGATACGCAGTATTTT	CASTVVGGTDTQYF
TRBV20-1	TRBJ2-1	NA	many	TGCAGTGCTACCCCCGGGGGGCACTCCTACAATGAGCAGTTCTTC	CSATPGGHSYNEQFF
TRBV6-1	TRBJ2-7	TRBD2	many	TGTGCCAGCAGTGACCGACTAGCGGGCTCCTACGAGCAGTACTTC	CASSDRLAGSYEQYF
TRBV5-1	TRBJ1-6	NA	NA	TGCGCCAGCAGCTTGTCCACAGCCAATTCACCCCTCCACTTT	CASSLSTANSPLHF
TRBV6-8	TRBJ1-4	NA	NA	TGTGCCAGCAGGACCGGATCAACTAATGAAAAACTGTTTTTT	CASRTGSTNEKLFF